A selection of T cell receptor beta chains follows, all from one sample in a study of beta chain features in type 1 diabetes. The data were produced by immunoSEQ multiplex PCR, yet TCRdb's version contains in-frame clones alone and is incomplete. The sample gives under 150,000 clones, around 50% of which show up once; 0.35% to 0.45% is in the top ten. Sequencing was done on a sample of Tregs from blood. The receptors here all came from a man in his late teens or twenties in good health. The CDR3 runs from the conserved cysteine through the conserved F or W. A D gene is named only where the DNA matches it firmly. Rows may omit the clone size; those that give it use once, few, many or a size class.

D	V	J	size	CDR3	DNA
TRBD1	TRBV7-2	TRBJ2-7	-	CASSLGGQGVPYEQYF	TGTGCCAGCAGCTTGGGGGGACAGGGGGTACCCTACGAGCAGTACTTC
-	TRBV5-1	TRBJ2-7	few	CASSLLGGSYEQYF	TGCGCCAGCAGCTTGCTGGGGGGCTCCTACGAGCAGTACTTC
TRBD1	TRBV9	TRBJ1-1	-	CASSVFRGRDTEAFF	TGTGCCAGCAGCGTATTCAGGGGGCGAGACACTGAAGCTTTCTTT
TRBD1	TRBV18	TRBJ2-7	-	CASSSPGQGDSYEQYF	TGTGCCAGCTCCTCCCCCGGGCAGGGGGACTCCTACGAGCAGTACTTC
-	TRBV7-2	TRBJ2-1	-	CASSPFGDEQFF	TGTGCCAGCAGCCCCTTCGGGGATGAGCAGTTCTTC
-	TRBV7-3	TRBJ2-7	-	CASSPMGAVHEQYF	TGTGCCAGCAGCCCAATGGGGGCTGTCCACGAGCAGTACTTC
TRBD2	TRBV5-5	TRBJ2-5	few	CASSIRLAGGETQYF	TGTGCCAGCAGCATAAGACTAGCGGGGGGGGAGACCCAGTACTTC
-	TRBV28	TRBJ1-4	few	CASSRLTGLGREKLFF	TGTGCCAGCAGCAGATTAACAGGGCTAGGGCGTGAAAAACTGTTTTTT
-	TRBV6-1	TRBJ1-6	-	CASSESGAGSPLHF	TGTGCCAGCAGTGAATCAGGGGCGGGTTCACCCCTCCACTTT
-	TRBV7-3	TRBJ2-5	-	CASSLGGRETQYF	TGTGCCAGCAGCTTGGGAGGAAGGGAGACCCAGTACTTC
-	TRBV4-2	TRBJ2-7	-	CASSQGSGQGTYEQYF	TGTGCCAGCAGCCAAGGTTCTGGGCAGGGGACCTACGAGCAGTACTTC
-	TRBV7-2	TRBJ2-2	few	CASSLRGIRGGELFF	TGTGCCAGCAGCCTAAGGGGGATCAGGGGCGGGGAGCTGTTTTTT
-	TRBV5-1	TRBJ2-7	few	CASNSPGYEQYF	TGCGCCAGCAATTCCCCAGGCTACGAGCAGTACTTC
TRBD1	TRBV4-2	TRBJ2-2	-	CASSQRDRGSNTGELFF	TGTGCCAGCAGCCAACGGGACAGGGGGTCGAACACCGGGGAGCTGTTTTTT
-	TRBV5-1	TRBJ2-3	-	CASSLGTGLITDTQYF	TGCGCCAGCAGCCTTGGGACGGGACTCATCACAGATACGCAGTATTTT
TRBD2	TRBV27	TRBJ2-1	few	CASRLTGGLGEQFF	TGTGCCAGCAGGCTGACGGGGGGACTAGGGGAGCAGTTCTTC
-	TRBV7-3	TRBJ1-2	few	CASSQTGVDGYTF	TGTGCCAGCAGCCAAACGGGTGTGGATGGCTACACCTTC
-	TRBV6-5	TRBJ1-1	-	CASSYLGGVTEAFF	TGTGCCAGCAGTTACCTTGGAGGGGTCACTGAAGCTTTCTTT
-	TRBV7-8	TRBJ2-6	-	CASSQLGVYGANVLTF	TGTGCCAGCAGCCAACTCGGGGTTTACGGGGCCAACGTCCTGACTTTC
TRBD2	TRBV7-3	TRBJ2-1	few	CASGSGGNEQFF	TGTGCCAGCGGTAGCGGGGGTAATGAGCAGTTCTTC
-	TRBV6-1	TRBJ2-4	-	CASLGGNAKNIQYF	TGTGCCAGCCTAGGCGGGAATGCCAAAAACATTCAGTACTTC
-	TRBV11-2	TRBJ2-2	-	CASSLVAATGELFF	TGTGCCAGCAGCTTAGTGGCCGCTACCGGGGAGCTGTTTTTT
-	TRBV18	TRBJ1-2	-	CASSPRMFYGYTF	TGTGCCAGCTCGCCCAGGATGTTCTATGGCTACACCTTC
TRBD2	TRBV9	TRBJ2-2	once	CASSVGRGGPPVRTGELFF	TGTGCCAGCAGCGTAGGGCGGGGGGGCCCCCCAGTGCGCACCGGGGAGCTGTTTTTT
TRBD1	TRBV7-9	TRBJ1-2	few	CASSLQAGGHGYTF	TGTGCCAGCAGCCTCCAAGCAGGGGGCCATGGCTACACCTTC
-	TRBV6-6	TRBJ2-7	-	CASSYNRAYEQYF	TGTGCCAGCAGTTACAACAGGGCCTACGAGCAGTACTTC
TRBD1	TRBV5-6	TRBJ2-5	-	CASSPGTGRGTQYF	TGTGCCAGCAGCCCCGGGACAGGTCGTGGGACCCAGTACTTC
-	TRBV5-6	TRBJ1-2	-	CASSLGQANYGYTF	TGTGCCAGCAGCTTGGGGCAGGCAAACTATGGCTACACCTTC